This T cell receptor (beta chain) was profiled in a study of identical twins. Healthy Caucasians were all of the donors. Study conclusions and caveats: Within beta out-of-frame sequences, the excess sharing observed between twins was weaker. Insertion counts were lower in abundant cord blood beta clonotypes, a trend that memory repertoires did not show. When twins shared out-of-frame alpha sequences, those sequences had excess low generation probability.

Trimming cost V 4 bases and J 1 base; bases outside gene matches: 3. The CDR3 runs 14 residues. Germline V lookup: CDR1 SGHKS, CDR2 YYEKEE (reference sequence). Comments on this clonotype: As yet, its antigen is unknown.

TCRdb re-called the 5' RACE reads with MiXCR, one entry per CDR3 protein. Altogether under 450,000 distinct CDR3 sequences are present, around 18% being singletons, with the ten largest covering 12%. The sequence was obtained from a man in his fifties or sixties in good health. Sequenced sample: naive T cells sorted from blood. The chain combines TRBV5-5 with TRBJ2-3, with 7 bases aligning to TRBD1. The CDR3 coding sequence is TGTGCCAGCAGCCGGGACAGACGCACAGATACGCAGTATTTT. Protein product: CASSRDRRTDTQYF.